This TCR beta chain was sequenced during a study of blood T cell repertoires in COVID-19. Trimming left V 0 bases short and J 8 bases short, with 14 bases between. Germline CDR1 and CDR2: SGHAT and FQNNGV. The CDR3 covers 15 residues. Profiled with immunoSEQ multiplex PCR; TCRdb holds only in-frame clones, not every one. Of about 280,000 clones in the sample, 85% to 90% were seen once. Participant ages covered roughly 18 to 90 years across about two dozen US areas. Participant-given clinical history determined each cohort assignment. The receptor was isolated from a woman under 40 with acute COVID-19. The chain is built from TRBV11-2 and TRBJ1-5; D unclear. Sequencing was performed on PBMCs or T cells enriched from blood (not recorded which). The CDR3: CASSLDGVRMEPQHF. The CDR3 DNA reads TGTGCCAGCAGCTTAGATGGTGTCAGGATGGAGCCCCAGCATTTT. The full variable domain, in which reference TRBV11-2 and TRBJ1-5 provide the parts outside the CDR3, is EAGVAQSPRYKIIEKRQSVAFWCNPISGHATLYWYQQILGQGPKLLIQFQNNGVVDDSQLPKDRFSAERLKGVDSTLKIQPAKLEDSAVYLCASSLDGVRMEPQHFGDGTRLSIL.